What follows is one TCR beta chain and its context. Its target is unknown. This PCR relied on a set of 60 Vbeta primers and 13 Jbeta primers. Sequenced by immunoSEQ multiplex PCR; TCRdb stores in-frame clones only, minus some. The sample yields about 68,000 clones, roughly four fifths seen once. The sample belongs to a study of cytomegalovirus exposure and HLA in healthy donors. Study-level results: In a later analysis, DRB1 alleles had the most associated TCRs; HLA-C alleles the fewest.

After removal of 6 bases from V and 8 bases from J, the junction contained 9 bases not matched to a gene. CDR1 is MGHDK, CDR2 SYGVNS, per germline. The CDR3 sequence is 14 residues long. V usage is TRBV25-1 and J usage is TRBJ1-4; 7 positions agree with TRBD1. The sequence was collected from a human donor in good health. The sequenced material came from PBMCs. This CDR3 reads CASREHRGGEKLFF. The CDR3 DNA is TGTGCCAGCAGAGAACACAGGGGTGGAGAAAAACTGTTTTTT.